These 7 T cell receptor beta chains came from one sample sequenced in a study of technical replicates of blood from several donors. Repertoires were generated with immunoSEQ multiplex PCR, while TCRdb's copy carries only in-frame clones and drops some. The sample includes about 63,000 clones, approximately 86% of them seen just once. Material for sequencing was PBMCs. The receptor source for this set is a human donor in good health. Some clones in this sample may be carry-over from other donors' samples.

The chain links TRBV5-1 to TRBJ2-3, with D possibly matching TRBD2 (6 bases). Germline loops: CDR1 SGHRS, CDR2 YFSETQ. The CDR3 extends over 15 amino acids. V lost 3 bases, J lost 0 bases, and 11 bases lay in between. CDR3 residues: CASSSGTVSTDTQYF. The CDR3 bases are TGCGCCAGCAGCTCTGGGACTGTTAGCACAGATACGCAGTATTTT.

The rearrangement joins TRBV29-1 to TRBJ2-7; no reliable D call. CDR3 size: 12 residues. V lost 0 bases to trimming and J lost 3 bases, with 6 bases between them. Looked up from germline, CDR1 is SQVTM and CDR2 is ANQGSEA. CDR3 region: CSVEDYGYEQYF. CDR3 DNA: TGCAGCGTTGAAGACTACGGCTACGAGCAGTACTTC.

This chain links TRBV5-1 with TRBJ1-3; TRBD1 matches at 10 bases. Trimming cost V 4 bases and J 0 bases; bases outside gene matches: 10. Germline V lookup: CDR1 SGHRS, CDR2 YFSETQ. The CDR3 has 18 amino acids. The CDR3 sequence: CASSQEGQGLGSGNTIYF. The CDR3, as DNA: TGCGCCAGCAGCCAAGAGGGACAGGGGTTAGGCTCTGGAAACACCATATATTTT.

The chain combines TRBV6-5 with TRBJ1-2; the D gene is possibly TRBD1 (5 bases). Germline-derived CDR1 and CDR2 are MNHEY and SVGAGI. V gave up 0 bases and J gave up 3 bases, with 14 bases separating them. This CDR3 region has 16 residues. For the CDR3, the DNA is TGTGCCAGCAGTTACTCGATGAAGGGGCCCTACTATGGCTACACCTTC. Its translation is CASSYSMKGPYYGYTF.

The CDR3 DNA follows: TGCGCCAGCAGCTTGGATCCTAACACTGAAGCTTTCTTT. Amino acids: CASSLDPNTEAFF. The genes are TRBV5-1 and TRBJ1-1, with D unclear. The CDR3 is 13 residues long. Germline V lookup: CDR1 SGHRS, CDR2 YFSETQ. V lost 0 bases and J lost 2, with 5 bases in between.

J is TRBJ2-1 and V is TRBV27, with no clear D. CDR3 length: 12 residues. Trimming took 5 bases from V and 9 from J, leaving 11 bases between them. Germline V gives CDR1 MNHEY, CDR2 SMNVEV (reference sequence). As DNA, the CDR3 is TGTGCCAGCAGTCACCTGCACGGTGAGCAGTTCTTC. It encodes CASSHLHGEQFF.

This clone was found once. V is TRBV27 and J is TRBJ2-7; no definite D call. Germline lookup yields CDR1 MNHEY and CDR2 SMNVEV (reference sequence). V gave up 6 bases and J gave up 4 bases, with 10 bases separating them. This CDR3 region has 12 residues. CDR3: CASSATGYEQYF. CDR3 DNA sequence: TGTGCCAGCAGCGCTACGGGTTACGAGCAGTACTTC.